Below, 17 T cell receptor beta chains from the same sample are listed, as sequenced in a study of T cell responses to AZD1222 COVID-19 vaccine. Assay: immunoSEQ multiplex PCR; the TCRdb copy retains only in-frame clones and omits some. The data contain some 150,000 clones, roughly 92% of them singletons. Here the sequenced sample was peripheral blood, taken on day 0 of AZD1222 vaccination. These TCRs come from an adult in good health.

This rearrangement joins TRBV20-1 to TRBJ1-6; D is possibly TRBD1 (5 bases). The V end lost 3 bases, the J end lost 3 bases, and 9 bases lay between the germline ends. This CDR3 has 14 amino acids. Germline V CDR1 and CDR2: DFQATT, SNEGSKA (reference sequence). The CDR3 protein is CSASEGIYNSPLHF. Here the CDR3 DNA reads TGCAGTGCTAGTGAGGGGATCTATAATTCACCCCTCCACTTT.

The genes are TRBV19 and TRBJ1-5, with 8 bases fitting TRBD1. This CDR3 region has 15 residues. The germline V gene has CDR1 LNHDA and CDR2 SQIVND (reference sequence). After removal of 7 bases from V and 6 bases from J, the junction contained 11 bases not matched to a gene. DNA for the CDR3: TGTGCCAGTACCACTGACAGGGGCGCCCCTCAGCCCCAGCATTTT. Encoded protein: CASTTDRGAPQPQHF.

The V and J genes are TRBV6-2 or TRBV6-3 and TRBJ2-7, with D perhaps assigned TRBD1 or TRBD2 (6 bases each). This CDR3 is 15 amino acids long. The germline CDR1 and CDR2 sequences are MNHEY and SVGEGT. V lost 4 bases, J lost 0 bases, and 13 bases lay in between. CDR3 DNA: TGTGCCAGCAGTTCCAGAGGGGGAGGCTCCTACGAGCAGTACGTC. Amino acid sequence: CASSSRGGGSYEQYV.

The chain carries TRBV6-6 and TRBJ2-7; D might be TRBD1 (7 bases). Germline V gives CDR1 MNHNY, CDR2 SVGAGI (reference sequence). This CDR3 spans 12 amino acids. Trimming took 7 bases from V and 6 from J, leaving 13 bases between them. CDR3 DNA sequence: TGTGCCAGCACCGAGCAGGGGGGCGAGCAGTACGTC. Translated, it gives CASTEQGGEQYV.

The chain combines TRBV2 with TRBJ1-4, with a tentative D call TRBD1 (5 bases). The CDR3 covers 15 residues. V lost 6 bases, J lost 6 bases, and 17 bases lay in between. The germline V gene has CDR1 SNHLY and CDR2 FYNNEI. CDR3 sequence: CASRRYQGSDEKLFF. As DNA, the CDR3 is TGTGCCAGCAGAAGATATCAGGGTTCGGATGAAAAACTGTTTTTT.

This chain's CDR3 is CASSQDRLAGGYEQFF. Written as DNA, the CDR3 is TGCGCCAGCAGCCAAGACCGACTAGCGGGAGGATATGAGCAGTTCTTC. This chain connects TRBV4-3 to TRBJ2-1; 13 nucleotides align to TRBD2. V trimming: 0 bases; J trimming: 8 bases; junction bases outside the gene matches: 4. Germline V gene data show CDR1 as LGHNA and CDR2 as YSLEER. There are 16 residues in the CDR3.

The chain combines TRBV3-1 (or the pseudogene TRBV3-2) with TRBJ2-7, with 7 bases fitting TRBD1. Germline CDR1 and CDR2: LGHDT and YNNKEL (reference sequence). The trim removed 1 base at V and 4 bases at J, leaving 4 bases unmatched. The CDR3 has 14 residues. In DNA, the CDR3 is TGTGCCAGCAGCCAAGGACAGGGAGATTACGAGCAGTACGTC. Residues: CASSQGQGDYEQYV.

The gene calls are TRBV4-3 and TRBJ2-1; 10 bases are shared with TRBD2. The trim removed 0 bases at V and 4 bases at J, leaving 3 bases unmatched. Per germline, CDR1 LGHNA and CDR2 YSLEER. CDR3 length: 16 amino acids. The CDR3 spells CASSQDPSGRYNEQFF. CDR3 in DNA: TGCGCCAGCAGCCAAGATCCTAGCGGGAGATACAATGAGCAGTTCTTC.

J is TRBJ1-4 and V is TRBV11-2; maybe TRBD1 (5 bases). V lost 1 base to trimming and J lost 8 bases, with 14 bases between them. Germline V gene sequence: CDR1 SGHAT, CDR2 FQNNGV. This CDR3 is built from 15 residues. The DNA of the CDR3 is TGTGCCAGCAGCTTAGTTCCACAGGCTCGGGAAAAACTGTTTTTT. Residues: CASSLVPQAREKLFF. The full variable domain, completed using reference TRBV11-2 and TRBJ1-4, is EAGVAQSPRYKIIEKRQSVAFWCNPISGHATLYWYQQILGQGPKLLIQFQNNGVVDDSQLPKDRFSAERLKGVDSTLKIQPAKLEDSAVYLCASSLVPQAREKLFFGSGTQLSVL.

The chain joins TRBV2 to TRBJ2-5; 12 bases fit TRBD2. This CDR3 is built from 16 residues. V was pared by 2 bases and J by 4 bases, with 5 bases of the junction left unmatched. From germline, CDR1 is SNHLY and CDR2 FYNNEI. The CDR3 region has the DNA TGTGCCAGCAGTGAACTACTAGCGGGAGGAGTAGAGACCCAGTACTTC. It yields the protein CASSELLAGGVETQYF.

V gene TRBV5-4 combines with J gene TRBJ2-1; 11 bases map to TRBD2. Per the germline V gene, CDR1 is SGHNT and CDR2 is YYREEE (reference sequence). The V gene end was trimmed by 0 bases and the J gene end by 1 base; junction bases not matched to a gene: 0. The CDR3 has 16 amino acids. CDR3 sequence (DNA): TGTGCCAGCAGCTTGGGACTAGCGGGGTCCTACAATGAGCAGTTCTTC. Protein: CASSLGLAGSYNEQFF. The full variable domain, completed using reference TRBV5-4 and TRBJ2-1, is ETGVTQSPTHLIKTRGQQVTLRCSSQSGHNTVSWYQQALGQGPQFIFQYYREEENGRGNFPPRFSGLQFPNYSSELNVNALELDDSALYLCASSLGLAGSYNEQFFGPGTRLTVL.

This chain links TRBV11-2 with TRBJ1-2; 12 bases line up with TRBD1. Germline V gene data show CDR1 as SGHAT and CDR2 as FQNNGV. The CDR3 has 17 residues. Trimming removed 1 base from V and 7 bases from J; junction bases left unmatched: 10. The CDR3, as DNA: TGTGCCAGCAGCTTAGGAACATGGGGACAGGGGGCCAGTGGCTACACCTTC. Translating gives CASSLGTWGQGASGYTF.

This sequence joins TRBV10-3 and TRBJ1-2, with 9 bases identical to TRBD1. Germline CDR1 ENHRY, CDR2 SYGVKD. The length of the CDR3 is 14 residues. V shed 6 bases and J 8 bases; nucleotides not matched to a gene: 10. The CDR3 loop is CAIRAGQGFGGYTF. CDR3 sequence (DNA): TGTGCCATCAGGGCGGGACAGGGTTTTGGGGGCTACACCTTC.

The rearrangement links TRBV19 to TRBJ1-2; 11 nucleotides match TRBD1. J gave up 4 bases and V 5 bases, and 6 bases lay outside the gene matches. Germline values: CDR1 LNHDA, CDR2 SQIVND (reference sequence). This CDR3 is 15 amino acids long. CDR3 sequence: CASSLPGTGGYGYTF. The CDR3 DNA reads TGTGCCAGTAGTTTGCCCGGGACAGGGGGCTATGGCTACACCTTC.

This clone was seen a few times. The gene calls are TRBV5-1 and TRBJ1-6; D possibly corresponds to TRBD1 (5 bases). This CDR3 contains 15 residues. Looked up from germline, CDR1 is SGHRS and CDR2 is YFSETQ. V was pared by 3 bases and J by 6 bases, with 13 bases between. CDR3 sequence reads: CASSSGTVINSPLHF. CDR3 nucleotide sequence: TGCGCCAGCAGCTCAGGGACCGTGATTAATTCACCCCTCCACTTT.

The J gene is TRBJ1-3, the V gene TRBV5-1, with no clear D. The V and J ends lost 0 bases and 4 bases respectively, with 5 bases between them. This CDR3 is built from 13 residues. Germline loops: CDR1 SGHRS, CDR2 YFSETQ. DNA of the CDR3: TGCGCCAGCAGCTTGGTCGGGGGAAACACCATATATTTT. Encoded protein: CASSLVGGNTIYF.

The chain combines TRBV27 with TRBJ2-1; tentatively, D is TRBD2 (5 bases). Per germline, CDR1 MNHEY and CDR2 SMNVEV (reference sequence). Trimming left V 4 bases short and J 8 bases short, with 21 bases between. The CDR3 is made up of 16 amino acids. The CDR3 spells CASSSRQLGGYDEQFF. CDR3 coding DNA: TGTGCCAGCAGTTCCCGACAACTGGGCGGGTACGATGAGCAGTTCTTC.